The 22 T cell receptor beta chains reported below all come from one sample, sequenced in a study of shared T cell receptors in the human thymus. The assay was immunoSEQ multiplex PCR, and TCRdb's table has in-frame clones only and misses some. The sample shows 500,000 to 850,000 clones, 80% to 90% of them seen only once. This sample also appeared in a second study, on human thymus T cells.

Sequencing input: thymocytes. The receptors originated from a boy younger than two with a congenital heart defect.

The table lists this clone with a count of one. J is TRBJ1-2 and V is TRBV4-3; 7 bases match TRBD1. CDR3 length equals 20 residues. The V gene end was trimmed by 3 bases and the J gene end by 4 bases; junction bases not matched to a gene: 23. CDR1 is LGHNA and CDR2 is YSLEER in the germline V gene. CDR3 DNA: TGCGCCAGCAGCCACCACCCATACGCCGGGACAGAGACCTCAGGCTATGGCTACACCTTC. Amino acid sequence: CASSHHPYAGTETSGYGYTF.

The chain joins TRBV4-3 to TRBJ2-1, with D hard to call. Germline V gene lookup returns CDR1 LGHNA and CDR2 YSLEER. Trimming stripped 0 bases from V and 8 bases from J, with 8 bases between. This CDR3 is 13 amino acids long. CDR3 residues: CASSQDSVDEQFF. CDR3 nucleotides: TGCGCCAGCAGCCAAGATAGTGTGGATGAGCAGTTCTTC.

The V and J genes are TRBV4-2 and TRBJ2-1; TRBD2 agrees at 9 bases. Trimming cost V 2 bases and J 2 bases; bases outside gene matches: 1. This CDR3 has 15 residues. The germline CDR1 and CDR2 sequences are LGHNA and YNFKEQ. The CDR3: CASSQSGGPYNEQFF. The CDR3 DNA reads TGTGCCAGCAGCCAAAGCGGGGGGCCCTACAATGAGCAGTTCTTC.

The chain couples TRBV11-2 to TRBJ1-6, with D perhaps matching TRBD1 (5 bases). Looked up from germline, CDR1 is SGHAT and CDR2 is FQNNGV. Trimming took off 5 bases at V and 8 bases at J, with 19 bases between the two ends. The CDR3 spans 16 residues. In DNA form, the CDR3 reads TGTGCCAGCAGCCTACCAACCGGGACTCAAGATTCACCCCTCCACTTT. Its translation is CASSLPTGTQDSPLHF.

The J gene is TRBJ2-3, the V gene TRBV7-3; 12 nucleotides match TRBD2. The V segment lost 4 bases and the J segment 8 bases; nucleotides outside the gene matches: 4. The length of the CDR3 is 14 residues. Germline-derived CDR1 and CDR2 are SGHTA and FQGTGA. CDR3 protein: CASSYLAGGATQYF. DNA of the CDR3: TGTGCCAGCAGCTACCTAGCGGGGGGGGCTACGCAGTATTTT.

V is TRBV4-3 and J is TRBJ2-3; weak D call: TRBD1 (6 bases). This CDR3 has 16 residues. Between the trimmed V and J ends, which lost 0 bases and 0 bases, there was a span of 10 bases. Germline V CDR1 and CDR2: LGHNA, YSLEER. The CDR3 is CASSQEGTPSTDTQYF. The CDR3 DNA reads TGCGCCAGCAGCCAAGAAGGGACACCTAGCACAGATACGCAGTATTTT.

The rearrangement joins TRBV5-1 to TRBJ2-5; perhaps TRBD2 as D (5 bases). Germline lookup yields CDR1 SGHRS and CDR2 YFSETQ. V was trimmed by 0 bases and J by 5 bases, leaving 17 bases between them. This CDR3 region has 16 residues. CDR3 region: CASSLVASLARETQYF. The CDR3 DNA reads TGCGCCAGCAGCTTGGTAGCTAGCCTCGCTAGGGAGACCCAGTACTTC. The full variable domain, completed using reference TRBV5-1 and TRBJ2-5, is KAGVTQTPRYLIKTRGQQVTLSCSPISGHRSVSWYQQTPGQGLQFLFEYFSETQRNKGNFPGRFSGRQFSNSRSEMNVSTLELGDSALYLCASSLVASLARETQYFGPGTRLLVL.

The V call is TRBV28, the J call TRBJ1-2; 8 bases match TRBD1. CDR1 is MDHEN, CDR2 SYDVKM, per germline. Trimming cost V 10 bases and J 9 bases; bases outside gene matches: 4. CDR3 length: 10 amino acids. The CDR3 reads CATQGACYTF. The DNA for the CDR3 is TGTGCCACCCAGGGGGCGTGCTACACCTTC.

Written as DNA, the CDR3 is TGTGCCAGCAGTCTGGTTGCTAGCGGGAGAACCGGGGAGCTGTTTTTT. Protein product: CASSLVASGRTGELFF. The chain couples TRBV27 to TRBJ2-2, with 10 bases identical to TRBD2. CDR1 and CDR2 from the germline V gene are MNHEY and SMNVEV (reference sequence). The J segment lost 5 bases and the V segment lost 5 bases, leaving 8 bases of the junction unmatched. This CDR3 comprises 16 residues.

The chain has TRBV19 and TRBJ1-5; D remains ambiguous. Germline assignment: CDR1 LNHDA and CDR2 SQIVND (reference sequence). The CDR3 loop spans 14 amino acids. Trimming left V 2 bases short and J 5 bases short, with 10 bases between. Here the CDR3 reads CASSIRVFHQPQHF. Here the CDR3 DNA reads TGTGCCAGTAGTATAAGAGTGTTCCATCAGCCCCAGCATTTT.

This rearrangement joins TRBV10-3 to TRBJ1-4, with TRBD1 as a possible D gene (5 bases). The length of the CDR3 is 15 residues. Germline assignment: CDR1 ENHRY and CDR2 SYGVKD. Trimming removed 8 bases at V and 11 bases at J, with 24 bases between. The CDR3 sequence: CAISGESGLMGKLFF. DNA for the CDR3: TGTGCCATCTCGGGGGAGTCGGGTTTAATGGGGAAACTGTTTTTT.

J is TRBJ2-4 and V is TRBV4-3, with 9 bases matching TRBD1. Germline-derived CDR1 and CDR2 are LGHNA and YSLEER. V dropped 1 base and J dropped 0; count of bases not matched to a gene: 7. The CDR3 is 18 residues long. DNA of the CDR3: TGCGCCAGCAGCCAAGGGACAGGGGCCCTACTAGCCAAAAACATTCAGTACTTC. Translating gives CASSQGTGALLAKNIQYF.

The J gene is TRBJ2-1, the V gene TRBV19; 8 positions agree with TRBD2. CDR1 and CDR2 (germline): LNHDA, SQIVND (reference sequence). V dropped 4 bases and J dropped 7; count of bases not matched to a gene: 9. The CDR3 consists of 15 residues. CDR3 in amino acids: CASSTGTSGRNEQFF. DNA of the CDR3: TGTGCCAGTAGTACCGGGACTAGTGGAAGGAATGAGCAGTTCTTC. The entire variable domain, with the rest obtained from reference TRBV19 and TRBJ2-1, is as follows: DGGITQSPKYLFRKEGQNVTLSCEQNLNHDAMYWYRQDPGQGLRLIYYSQIVNDFQKGDIAEGYSVSREKKESFPLTVTSAQKNPTAFYLCASSTGTSGRNEQFFGPGTRLTVL.

The CDR3 region has the DNA TGTGCCTGGAGTGATAAGGACAGGGTTCACTACGAGCAGTACTTC. It yields the protein CAWSDKDRVHYEQYF. The rearrangement links TRBV30 to TRBJ2-7; 8 bases are shared with TRBD1. Unmatched junction bases numbered 8, after V lost 1 base and J lost 3 bases. This CDR3 has 15 amino acids. Germline CDR1 reads GTSNPN; CDR2 reads SVGIG (reference sequence).

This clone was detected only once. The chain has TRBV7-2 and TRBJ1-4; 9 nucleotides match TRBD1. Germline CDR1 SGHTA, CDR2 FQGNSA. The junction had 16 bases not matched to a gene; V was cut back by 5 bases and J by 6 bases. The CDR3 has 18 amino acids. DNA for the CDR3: TGTGCCAGCAGCCAACCGGGACAGGGTACGGGGCGTGATGAAAAACTGTTTTTT. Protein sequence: CASSQPGQGTGRDEKLFF.

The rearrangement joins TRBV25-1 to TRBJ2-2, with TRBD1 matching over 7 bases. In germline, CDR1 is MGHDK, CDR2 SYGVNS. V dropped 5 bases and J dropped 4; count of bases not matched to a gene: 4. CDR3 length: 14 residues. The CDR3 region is CASSSGGSTGELFF. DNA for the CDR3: TGTGCCAGCAGTTCAGGGGGTAGCACCGGGGAGCTGTTTTTT.

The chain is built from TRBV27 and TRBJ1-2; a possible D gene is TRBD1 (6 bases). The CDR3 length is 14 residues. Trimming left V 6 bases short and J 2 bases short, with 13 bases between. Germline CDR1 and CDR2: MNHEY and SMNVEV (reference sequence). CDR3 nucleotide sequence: TGTGCCAGCAGGGGGGACAACCCAAACTATGGCTACACCTTC. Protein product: CASRGDNPNYGYTF.

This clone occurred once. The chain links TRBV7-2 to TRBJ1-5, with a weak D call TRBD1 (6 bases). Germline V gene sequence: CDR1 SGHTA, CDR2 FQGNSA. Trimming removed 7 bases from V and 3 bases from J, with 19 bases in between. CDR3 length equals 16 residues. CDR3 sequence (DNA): TGTGCCAGCACCCACGCCCGGGGGGCAGACAATCAGCCCCAGCATTTT. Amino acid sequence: CASTHARGADNQPQHF.

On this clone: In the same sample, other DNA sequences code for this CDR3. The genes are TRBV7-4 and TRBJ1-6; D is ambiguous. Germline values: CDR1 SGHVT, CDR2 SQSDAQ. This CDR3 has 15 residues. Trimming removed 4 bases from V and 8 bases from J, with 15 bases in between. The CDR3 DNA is TGTGCCAGCAGCTCCAAAGCGGAGTGGGATTCACCCCTCCACTTT. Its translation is CASSSKAEWDSPLHF.

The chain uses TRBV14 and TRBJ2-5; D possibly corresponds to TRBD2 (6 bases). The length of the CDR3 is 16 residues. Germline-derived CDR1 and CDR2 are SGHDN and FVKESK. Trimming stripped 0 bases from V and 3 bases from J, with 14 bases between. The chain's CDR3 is CASSQDWRAGKETQYF. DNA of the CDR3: TGTGCCAGCAGCCAAGATTGGAGGGCAGGAAAAGAGACCCAGTACTTC.

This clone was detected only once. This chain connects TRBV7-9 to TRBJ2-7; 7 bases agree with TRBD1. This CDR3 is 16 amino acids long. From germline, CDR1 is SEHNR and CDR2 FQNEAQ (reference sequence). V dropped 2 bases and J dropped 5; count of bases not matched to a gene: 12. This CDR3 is CASSLSKGASKNEQYF. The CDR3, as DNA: TGTGCCAGCAGCTTATCCAAGGGGGCGAGTAAAAACGAGCAGTACTTC.

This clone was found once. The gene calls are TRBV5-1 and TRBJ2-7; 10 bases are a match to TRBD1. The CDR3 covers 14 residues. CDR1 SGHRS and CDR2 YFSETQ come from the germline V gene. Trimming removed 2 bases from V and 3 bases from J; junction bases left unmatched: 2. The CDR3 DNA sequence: TGCGCCAGCAGCTTCGGGACAGGGGTCTACGAGCAGTACTTC. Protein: CASSFGTGVYEQYF.